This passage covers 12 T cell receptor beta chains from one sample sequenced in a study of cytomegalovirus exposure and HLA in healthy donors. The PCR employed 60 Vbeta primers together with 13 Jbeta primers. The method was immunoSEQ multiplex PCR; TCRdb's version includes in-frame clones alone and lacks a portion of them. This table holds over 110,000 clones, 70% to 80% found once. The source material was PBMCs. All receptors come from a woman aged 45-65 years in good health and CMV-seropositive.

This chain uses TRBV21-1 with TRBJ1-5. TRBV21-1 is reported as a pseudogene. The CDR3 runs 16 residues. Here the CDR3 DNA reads TGTGCCAGCAGCCGAAAAAAGGAGGCAGGCAATCAGCCCCAGCATTTT. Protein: CASSRKKEAGNQPQHF.

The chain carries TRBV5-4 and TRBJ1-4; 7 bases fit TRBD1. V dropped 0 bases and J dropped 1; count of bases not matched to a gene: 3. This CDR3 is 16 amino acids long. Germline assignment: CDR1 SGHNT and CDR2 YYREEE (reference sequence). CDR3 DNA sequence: TGTGCCAGCAGCTTGGAAGGGGGCAGAACTAATGAAAAACTGTTTTTT. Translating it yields CASSLEGGRTNEKLFF.

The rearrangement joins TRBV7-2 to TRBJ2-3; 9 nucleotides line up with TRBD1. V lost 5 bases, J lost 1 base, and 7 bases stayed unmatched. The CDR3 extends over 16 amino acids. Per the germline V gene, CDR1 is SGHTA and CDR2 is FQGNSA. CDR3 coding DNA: TGTGCCAGCAGCGGAGGGACAGGGTATGGCACAGATACGCAGTATTTT. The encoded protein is CASSGGTGYGTDTQYF.

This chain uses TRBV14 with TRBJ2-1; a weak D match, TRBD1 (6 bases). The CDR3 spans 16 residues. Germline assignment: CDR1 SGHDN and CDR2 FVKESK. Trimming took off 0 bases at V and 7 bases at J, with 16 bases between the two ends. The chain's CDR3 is CASSQDIMQGRNEQFF. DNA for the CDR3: TGTGCCAGCAGCCAAGATATTATGCAGGGGCGAAATGAGCAGTTCTTC.

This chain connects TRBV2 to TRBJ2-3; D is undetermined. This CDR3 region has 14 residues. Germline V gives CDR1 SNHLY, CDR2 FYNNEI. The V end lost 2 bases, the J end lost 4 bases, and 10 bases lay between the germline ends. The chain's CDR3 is CASSEFTESDTQYF. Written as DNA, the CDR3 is TGTGCCAGCAGTGAATTCACTGAATCAGATACGCAGTATTTT.

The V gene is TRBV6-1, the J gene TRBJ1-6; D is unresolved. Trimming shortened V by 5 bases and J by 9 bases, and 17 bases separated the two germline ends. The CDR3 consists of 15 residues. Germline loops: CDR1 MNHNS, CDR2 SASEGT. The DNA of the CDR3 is TGTGCCAGCAGTACTAGCGCCAGATCGGGTTCACCCCTCCACTTT. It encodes CASSTSARSGSPLHF.

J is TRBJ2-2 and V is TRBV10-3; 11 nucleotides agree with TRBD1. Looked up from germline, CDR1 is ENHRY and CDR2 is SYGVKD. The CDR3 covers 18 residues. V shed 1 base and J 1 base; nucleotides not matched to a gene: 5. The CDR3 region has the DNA TGTGCCATCAGTGAGTACCGGACAGGGGGCTGGAACACCGGGGAGCTGTTTTTT. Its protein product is CAISEYRTGGWNTGELFF.

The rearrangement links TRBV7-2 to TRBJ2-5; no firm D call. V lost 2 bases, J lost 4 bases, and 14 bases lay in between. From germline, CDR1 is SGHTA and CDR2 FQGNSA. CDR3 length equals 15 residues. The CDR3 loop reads CASSLRVASGETQYF. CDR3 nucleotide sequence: TGTGCCAGCAGCTTAAGAGTAGCAAGTGGAGAGACCCAGTACTTC. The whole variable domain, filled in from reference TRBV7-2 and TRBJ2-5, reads GAGVSQSPSNKVTEKGKDVELRCDPISGHTALYWYRQSLGQGLEFLIYFQGNSAPDKSGLPSDRFSAERTGGSVSTLTIQRTQQEDSAVYLCASSLRVASGETQYFGPGTRLLVL.

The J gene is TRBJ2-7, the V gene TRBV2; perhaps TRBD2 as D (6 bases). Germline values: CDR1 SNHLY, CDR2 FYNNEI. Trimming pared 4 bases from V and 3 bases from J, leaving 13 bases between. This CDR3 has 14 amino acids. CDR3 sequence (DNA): TGTGCCAGCAGTGTAGGAGGGAACATCTACGAGCAGTACTTC. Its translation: CASSVGGNIYEQYF.

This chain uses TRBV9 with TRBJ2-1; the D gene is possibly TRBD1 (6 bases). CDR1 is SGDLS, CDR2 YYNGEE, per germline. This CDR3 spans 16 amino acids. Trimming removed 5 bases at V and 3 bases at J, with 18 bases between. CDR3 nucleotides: TGTGCCAGCAGTAGGTCAGGGGATTCGGGCTACAATGAGCAGTTCTTC. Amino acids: CASSRSGDSGYNEQFF.

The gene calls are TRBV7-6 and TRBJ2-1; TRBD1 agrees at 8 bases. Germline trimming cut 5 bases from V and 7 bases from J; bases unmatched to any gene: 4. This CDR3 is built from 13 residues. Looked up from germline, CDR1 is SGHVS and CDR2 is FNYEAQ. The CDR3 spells CASSRRDRNEQFF. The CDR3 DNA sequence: TGTGCCAGCAGCCGAAGGGACAGGAATGAGCAGTTCTTC.

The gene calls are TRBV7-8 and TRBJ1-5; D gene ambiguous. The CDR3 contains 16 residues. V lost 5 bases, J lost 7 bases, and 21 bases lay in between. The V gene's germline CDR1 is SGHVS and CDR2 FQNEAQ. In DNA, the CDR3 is TGTGCCAGCAGCCCGACGTATCGGGAAGATCGGCAGCCCCAGCATTTT. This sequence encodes CASSPTYREDRQPQHF.